This is a list of T cell receptor beta chains from one sample in a study of T cell repertoires in cytomegalovirus infection. No antigen has been assigned to these receptors. TCRdb called the reads again in MiXCR, with one record for every CDR3 protein. This sample yields 900,000 to 950,000 distinct CDR3 sequences, of which roughly 30% are seen a single time; around 15% belongs to the top ten. This sample comprised cultured CD8+ T cells from PBMCs, obtained from culture after CMV antigen stimulation. The receptors derive from a human donor in good health (CMV status not recorded). Some clones in this sample may be carry-over from other donors' samples. The CDR3 runs from the conserved cysteine through the conserved F or W. The order of the fields is J gene, clone size, D gene, V gene, CDR3 DNA, CDR3 protein. D genes are given only for firm matches. Where a row states a size, it is once, few, many or the class of an expanded clone; other rows omit it.

TRBJ2-1 - - TRBV12-3/TRBV12-4 TGTGCCAACAGGAAACGAGGAGACTACAATGAGCAGTTCTTC CANRKRGDYNEQFF
TRBJ1-6 few - TRBV12-3/TRBV12-4 TGTGCCAGCAGTCCAAGACAGGCCCGATCCTATAATTCACCCCTCCACTTT CASSPRQARSYNSPLHF
TRBJ2-1 few - TRBV4-1 TGCGCCAGCAGCCAAGAAGGTCCGGCCGGTTACAATGAGCAGTTCTTC CASSQEGPAGYNEQFF
TRBJ1-3 few - TRBV7-8 TGTGCCAGCAGCTTATCACCGCTGGACCCCAGCGGCCTGGAGTTTTCGGGAAACACCATATATTTT CASSLSPLDPSGLEFSGNTIYF
TRBJ1-2 - - TRBV20-1 TGCAGTGCTAGATCAGGACACACTTCCTCCCGCTATGGCTACACCTTC CSARSGHTSSRYGYTF
TRBJ2-2 - TRBD1 TRBV7-6 TGTGCCAGCACCTTAAGGGGACAGGGTGGCACCGGGGAGCTGTTTTTT CASTLRGQGGTGELFF
TRBJ1-4 - TRBD1 TRBV9 TGTGCCAGCAGCCCCTGGGACAGTAATGAAAAACTGTTTTTT CASSPWDSNEKLFF
TRBJ1-5 - - TRBV19 TGTGCCAGTAGTATAACCCCACCCGGGCTCTGGCCCCAGCATTTT CASSITPPGLWPQHF
TRBJ1-2 - - TRBV11-2 TGTGCCAGCAGCCCGCAGGATTTTAACTATGGCTACACCTTC CASSPQDFNYGYTF
TRBJ1-2 - - TRBV27 TGTGCCAGCAGTTCCGCGGGGCAGGGGATTAGGGGCTACACCTTC CASSSAGQGIRGYTF
TRBJ2-3 - - TRBV24-1 TGTGCCACCAGTGATTTACCCATCGCGGGTTCAATGAGAGATACGCAGTATTTT CATSDLPIAGSMRDTQYF
TRBJ2-5 - - TRBV28 TGTGCCAGCAGTTTATGGAGGGGACCATCAGGGGTGAACCAAGAGACCCAGTACTTC CASSLWRGPSGVNQETQYF
TRBJ2-1 - TRBD2 TRBV7-7 TGTGCTAGCAGCTTAGAGGTAGCGGGGGCTTCAGGGAATGAGCAGTTCTTC CASSLEVAGASGNEQFF
TRBJ2-6 - TRBD1 TRBV25-1 TGTGCCAGCAGTGAATTGGAGACAGGGGGGTCCTCTGGGGCCAACGTCCTGACTTTC CASSELETGGSSGANVLTF
TRBJ1-2 few - TRBV7-2 TGTGCCAGCAGCTCCGAGGGAGGGTGGGGCGGCTACACCTTC CASSSEGGWGGYTF
TRBJ1-2 - - TRBV6-2/TRBV6-3 TGTGCCAGCAGTTACGTCAGAAACTATGGCTACACCTTC CASSYVRNYGYTF
TRBJ1-5 few - TRBV6-1 TGTGCCAGCGCTGGGGTTTTCAATCAGCCCCAGCATTTT CASAGVFNQPQHF
TRBJ2-1 many TRBD1 TRBV7-6 TGTGCCAGCAGCTTAGAGGGGGCAGGGGCCTACAATGAGCAGTTCTTC CASSLEGAGAYNEQFF